The subject of this entry is one T cell receptor beta chain. The TCR beta CDR3 regions underwent amplification using RNA transcripts as the source. The HTBI primer set drove a first-round RT-PCR of the TCR CDR3. TCRdb re-called the multiplex PCR reads through MiXCR, storing one row per CDR3 protein. The table includes some 600,000 distinct CDR3 sequences, approximately 15% detected once. This entry comes from a study of T cells in Graves' hyperthyroidism and ophthalmopathy. Trimming removed 3 bases at V and 4 bases at J, with 8 bases between. This CDR3 has 13 residues. CDR1 is MNHNS, CDR2 SASEGT, per germline.

The sequence came from a woman under 40 with Graves' hyperthyroidism that later progressed to Graves' ophthalmopathy. The sequenced sample consisted of blood. The gene calls are TRBV6-1 and TRBJ2-3; D is uncertain. Here the CDR3 DNA reads TGTGCCAGCAGTGAGGGCAGCCCAGATACGCAGTATTTT. This encodes CASSEGSPDTQYF.